Below are 14 T cell receptor beta chains sequenced from a single sample in a study of cytomegalovirus exposure and HLA in healthy donors. 13 Jbeta primers and 60 Vbeta primers were used for the PCR. This table comes from immunoSEQ multiplex PCR, and its TCRdb copy is limited to in-frame clones, with some not included. The data show approximately 150,000 clones, with about two thirds seen just once and 4.5% held by the top ten. The sample comprised PBMCs. Source of these receptors: a woman aged 18 to 35 in good health and CMV-seropositive.

V is TRBV5-1 and J is TRBJ1-1; D gene uncertain. This CDR3 has 14 amino acids. CDR1 and CDR2 from the germline V gene are SGHRS and YFSETQ. Trimming pared 0 bases from V and 0 bases from J, leaving 6 bases between. The CDR3 DNA sequence: TGCGCCAGCAGCTTGGATCTTATGAACACTGAAGCTTTCTTT. Protein: CASSLDLMNTEAFF.

This chain links TRBV27 with TRBJ2-3, with 8 bases fitting TRBD2. The germline CDR1 and CDR2 sequences are MNHEY and SMNVEV (reference sequence). The CDR3 runs 14 residues. The ends lost 5 bases at V and 6 bases at J; junction bases unmatched: 7. The CDR3, as DNA: TGTGCCAGCAGTCCGGGACTAGTCGTCGATACGCAGTATTTT. It yields the protein CASSPGLVVDTQYF.

The V gene is TRBV5-4, the J gene TRBJ2-1; TRBD2 aligns across 8 bases. This CDR3 has 17 amino acids. J was trimmed by 0 bases and V by 6 bases; bases with no gene match: 11. CDR1 and CDR2 from the germline V gene are SGHNT and YYREEE (reference sequence). DNA of the CDR3: TGTGCCAGCACCGGGGGGGTACGGGCGAGCTCCTACAATGAGCAGTTCTTC. Its protein product is CASTGGVRASSYNEQFF.

This clone has a handful of counts. The chain recombines TRBV2 with TRBJ1-6; TRBD1 aligns across 10 bases. CDR1 is SNHLY, CDR2 FYNNEI, per germline. There are 15 residues in the CDR3. Trimming at V came to 5 bases and at J to 10 bases, leaving 8 bases not matched to a gene. The CDR3 sequence is CASSTPGTGVSPLHF. CDR3 nucleotides: TGTGCCAGCAGTACCCCCGGGACAGGGGTCTCACCCCTCCACTTT. Variable domain in full (rest from reference TRBV2 and TRBJ1-6): EPEVTQTPSHQVTQMGQEVILRCVPISNHLYFYWYRQILGQKVEFLVSFYNNEISEKSEIFDDQFSVERPDGSNFTLKIRSTKLEDSAMYFCASSTPGTGVSPLHFGNGTRLTVT.

The chain links TRBV28 to TRBJ1-1; 7 bases align to TRBD1. Germline CDR1 is MDHEN and CDR2 is SYDVKM. The CDR3 covers 16 residues. V was pared by 0 bases and J by 7 bases, with 11 bases of the junction left unmatched. Written as DNA, the CDR3 is TGTGCCAGCAGTTTATGGCCCTGGGACAGACAATTTGAAGCTTTCTTT. It is translated as CASSLWPWDRQFEAFF.

This clone was seen a few times. V gene TRBV7-6 combines with J gene TRBJ1-2, with TRBD1 matching 8 bases. This CDR3 has 13 amino acids. Germline values: CDR1 SGHVS, CDR2 FNYEAQ. The trim removed 3 bases at V and 7 bases at J, leaving 4 bases unmatched. CDR3 residues: CASSFTGGGGYTF. CDR3 coding DNA: TGTGCCAGCAGCTTCACAGGGGGTGGTGGCTACACCTTC.

This clone was detected only a few times. The gene calls are TRBV6-5 and TRBJ1-1; perhaps TRBD1 as D (5 bases). Deletions cut 3 bases from V and 7 bases from J, with 9 bases between. In germline, CDR1 is MNHEY, CDR2 SVGAGI. CDR3 size: 12 residues. The DNA for the CDR3 is TGTGCCAGCAGTTATCGGGGGTATGAAGCTTTCTTT. It yields the protein CASSYRGYEAFF.

CDR3 sequence: CASSLLSGLTGELFF. CDR3 bases: TGTGCCAGCAGTTTATTGTCAGGGCTCACCGGGGAGCTGTTTTTT. The V call is TRBV28, the J call TRBJ2-2, with D possibly TRBD1 on 5 matching bases. Trimming took 1 base from V and 4 from J, leaving 10 bases between them. CDR3 length equals 15 residues. Germline-derived CDR1 and CDR2 are MDHEN and SYDVKM.

The chain recombines TRBV23-1 with TRBJ2-2, with 7 nucleotides matching TRBD1. TRBV23-1 is an open reading frame, and its role is uncertain. The CDR3 runs 15 residues. Germline trimming cut 9 bases from V and 1 base from J; bases unmatched to any gene: 8. The CDR3 region has the DNA TGCGCCAGTACGGGGACAGACCTGAACACCGGGGAGCTGTTTTTT. This encodes CASTGTDLNTGELFF.

V gene TRBV30 combines with J gene TRBJ1-1; D remains ambiguous. The CDR3 runs 11 residues. Germline V gives CDR1 GTSNPN, CDR2 SVGIG (reference sequence). V lost 7 bases and J lost 11, with 17 bases in between. The CDR3 region is CASNVWGDAFF. The CDR3 DNA is TGTGCCTCTAACGTCTGGGGAGATGCTTTCTTT.

The rearrangement uses TRBV5-4 and TRBJ1-2; D not resolved. Germline V gene data show CDR1 as SGHNT and CDR2 as YYREEE (reference sequence). V was cut by 3 bases and J by 6 bases, with 15 bases left in between. The CDR3 runs 14 residues. CDR3 amino acids: CASSSGPLLDGYTF. The CDR3 nucleotides read TGTGCCAGCAGCTCCGGTCCCCTTCTCGATGGCTACACCTTC.

The chain recombines TRBV10-3 with TRBJ2-5; TRBD2 matches 9 bases. The germline gives CDR1 ENHRY, CDR2 SYGVKD. Trimming removed 8 bases from V and 10 bases from J; junction bases left unmatched: 20. CDR3 length: 16 residues. CDR3 loop: CAISKREDLVDGIQYF. The DNA for the CDR3 is TGTGCCATCTCCAAGCGGGAGGACTTGGTTGACGGGATCCAGTACTTC.

The CDR3 nucleotides read TGCGCCAGCAGCCAAGATACAGGTCAAAACCACTATGGCTACACCTTC. This encodes CASSQDTGQNHYGYTF. The chain has TRBV4-3 and TRBJ1-2, with a tentative D call TRBD1 (5 bases). V lost 0 bases and J lost 3, with 14 bases in between. The length of the CDR3 is 16 residues. Germline CDR1 and CDR2: LGHNA and YSLEER.

The chain recombines TRBV27 with TRBJ2-7; weak D call: TRBD1 (6 bases). CDR1 and CDR2 (germline): MNHEY, SMNVEV (reference sequence). Trimming took off 3 bases at V and 2 bases at J, with 14 bases between the two ends. This CDR3 contains 15 residues. CDR3 protein: CASSFQGLNPYEQYF. In nucleotides, the CDR3 is TGTGCCAGCAGTTTTCAGGGGCTGAATCCCTACGAGCAGTACTTC.